This record covers a single T cell receptor (beta chain). This clonotype showed up just a few times. Its antigen target is currently unknown. Per-base qualities were not stored, and no clone one base away is much larger. Ends trimmed: V by 4 bases, J by 2 bases; bases unmatched to a gene: 11. The germline V gene encodes CDR1 SGHNT and CDR2 YYREEE (reference sequence). Including the terminal cysteine and phenylalanine, the CDR3 comprises 19 residues. The retained sequence is limited to the CDR3, 57 bases, with the frame set at the first base. These data belong to a study of early T cells in non-severe SARS-CoV-2 infection (dated by TCRdb to the early 2020s). At the level of the whole study: Bulk RNA from unsorted whole blood was used for TCR sequencing, so alpha and beta chains could not be paired.

A case-control design nested within a healthcare worker cohort in London, UK, was used, with weekly nasopharyngeal swab PCR tests and blood sampling performed. Between 23 and 31 March 2020, the week of the UK lockdown, healthcare workers were enrolled and then followed up weekly for as long as 16 weeks. What the study reported, not specific to this receptor: Matching against VDJdb was skewed toward anti-spike CD8 responses, likely underestimated virus-specific expansions, and missed private and CD4 specificities.

Libraries were built with 5' RACE. The sequencing machine was a NextSeq 500. To correct for sequencing error and PCR bias, the TCR library protocol tagged individual cDNA molecules with unique molecular identifiers. Both TCR alpha and beta chains were sequenced, and tight co-correlation was observed between alpha and beta sequence abundances in each sample. Per the source publication's procedure: Decombinator V4 was used to annotate TCR sequences for V gene, J gene and CDR3. Expanded TCRs were defined as changing significantly between any two time points under a Poisson model with p below 0.0001. TCR abundances were normalised to the total number of TCRs sequenced per sample and expressed as counts per million. MAIT TCRs were defined by TRAV1-2 paired with TRAJ12, TRAJ20 or TRAJ33, and iNKT TCRs by TRAV10 paired with TRAJ18. A search of VDJdb, accessed on 1 November 2021, was run for TCRs annotated to CMV, EBV and SARS-CoV-2, with TCRs annotated for multiple antigens excluded. In TCRdb, the public reads were trimmed at Q25 with fastp and aligned with MiXCR, with productive beta chains retained. Identical CDR3 protein sequences are pooled into one entry, listed with their most common genes and DNA. The V and J calls here are based on TCRdb, not the publication. Recorded for this sample are roughly 80,000 distinct CDR3 sequences; about 14% of them occurred a single time. The ten largest clonotypes hold roughly 3% of the sample.

The clonotype originates from an adult who was a healthcare worker with PCR-confirmed SARS-CoV-2 infection or an uninfected control (not recorded which). This chain joins TRBV5-4 to TRBJ2-3, with 15 central nucleotides matching TRBD2. Sequencing was carried out using whole blood. In nucleotides, the sequence is TGTGCCAGCAGCGTGACAAGGACTAGCGGGGGGGCCCTCACAGATACGCAGTATTTT. Its translation reads: CASSVTRTSGGALTDTQYF.